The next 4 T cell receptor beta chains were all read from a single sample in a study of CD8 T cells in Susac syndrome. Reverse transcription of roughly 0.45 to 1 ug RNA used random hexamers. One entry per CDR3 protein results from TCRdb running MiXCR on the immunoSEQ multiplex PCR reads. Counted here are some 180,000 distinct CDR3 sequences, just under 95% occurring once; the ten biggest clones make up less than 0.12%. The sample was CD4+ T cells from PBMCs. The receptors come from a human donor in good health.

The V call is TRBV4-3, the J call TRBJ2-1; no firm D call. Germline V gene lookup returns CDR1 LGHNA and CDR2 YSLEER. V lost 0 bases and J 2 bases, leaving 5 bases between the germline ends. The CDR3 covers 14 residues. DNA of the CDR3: TGCGCCAGCAGCCAAGATCTAGCCTACAATGAGCAGTTCTTC. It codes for CASSQDLAYNEQFF.

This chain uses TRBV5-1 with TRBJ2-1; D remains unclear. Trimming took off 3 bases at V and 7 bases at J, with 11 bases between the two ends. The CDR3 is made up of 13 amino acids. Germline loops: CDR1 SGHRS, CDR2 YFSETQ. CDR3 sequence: CASSWSGPNEQFF. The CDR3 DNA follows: TGCGCCAGCAGCTGGAGTGGACCTAATGAGCAGTTCTTC.

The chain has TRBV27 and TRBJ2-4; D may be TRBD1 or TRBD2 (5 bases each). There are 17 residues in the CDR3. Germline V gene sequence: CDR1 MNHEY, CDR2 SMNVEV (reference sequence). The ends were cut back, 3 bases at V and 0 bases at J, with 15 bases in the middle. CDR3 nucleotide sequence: TGTGCCAGCAGTTTTTCCTGGGGACGCTCAGCCAAAAACATTCAGTACTTC. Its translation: CASSFSWGRSAKNIQYF.

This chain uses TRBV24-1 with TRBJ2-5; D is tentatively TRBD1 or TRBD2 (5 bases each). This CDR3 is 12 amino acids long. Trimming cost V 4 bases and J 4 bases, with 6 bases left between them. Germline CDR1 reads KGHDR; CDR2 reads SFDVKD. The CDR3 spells CATSEGTETQYF. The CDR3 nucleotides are TGTGCCACCAGTGAGGGGACAGAGACCCAGTACTTC.